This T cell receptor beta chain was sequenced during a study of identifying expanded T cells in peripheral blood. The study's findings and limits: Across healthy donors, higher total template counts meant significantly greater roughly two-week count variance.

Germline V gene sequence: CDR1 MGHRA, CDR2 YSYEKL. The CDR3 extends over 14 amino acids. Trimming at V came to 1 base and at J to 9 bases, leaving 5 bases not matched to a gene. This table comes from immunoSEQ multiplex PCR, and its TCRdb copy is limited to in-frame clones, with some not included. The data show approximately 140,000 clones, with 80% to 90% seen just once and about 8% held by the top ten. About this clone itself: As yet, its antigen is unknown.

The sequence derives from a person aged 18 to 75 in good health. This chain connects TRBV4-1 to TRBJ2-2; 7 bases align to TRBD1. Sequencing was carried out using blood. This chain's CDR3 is CASSQGGGSRELFF. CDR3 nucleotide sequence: TGCGCCAGCAGCCAAGGAGGGGGCAGCCGGGAGCTGTTTTTT.